This is a list of T cell receptor beta chains from one sample in a study of blood T cell repertoires in COVID-19. Clones were sequenced by immunoSEQ multiplex PCR, and TCRdb holds only the in-frame ones, with some missing. The sample holds about 170,000 clones, about nine tenths seen once. The sequencing input was peripheral blood. Receptors originate from a man aged 18 to 29 with COVID-19, enrolled during active disease. Both conserved end residues are part of each CDR3. Each record gives: clone size, D gene, V gene, J gene, CDR3 DNA, CDR3 protein. A D gene is named only where the DNA matches it firmly. The size field is filled for only some rows; it gives once, few, many or a size class.

.,TRBD1,TRBV19,TRBJ1-1,TGTGCCAGTAAGCTTCTGCGGGACAGGGACGAAGCTTTCTTT,CASKLLRDRDEAFF
.,.,TRBV19,TRBJ2-3,TGTGCCAGTAGAAGGAACCAAGGGGCCGATACGCAGTATTTT,CASRRNQGADTQYF
.,.,TRBV11-2,TRBJ2-1,TGTGCCAGCAGCCGCACAGAAAATGAGCAGTTCTTC,CASSRTENEQFF
.,.,TRBV7-9,TRBJ1-1,TGTGCCAGCAGCTTAGTGCGGGGGGAAATCACTGAAGCTTTCTTT,CASSLVRGEITEAFF
.,.,TRBV5-4,TRBJ1-6,TGTGCCAGCAGCTTGGTAGGGCAGGGTGATTCACCCCTCCACTTT,CASSLVGQGDSPLHF
.,.,TRBV7-6,TRBJ2-2,TGTGCCAGCAGCTTAGTACGGACCAACACAGGGTTTCAGCCCGGGGAGCTGTTTTTT,CASSLVRTNTGFQPGELFF
.,.,TRBV30,TRBJ2-7,TGTGCCTGGGGGGAGCGGGAGCAGTACTTC,CAWGEREQYF
.,.,TRBV7-8,TRBJ2-3,TGTGCCAGCAGCTTAGAGAGGAGGACGCAGTATTTT,CASSLERRTQYF
.,.,TRBV28,TRBJ1-5,TGTGCCAGCAGTTTACAGGGAGGGAATCCCCAGCATTTT,CASSLQGGNPQHF
.,TRBD1,TRBV5-4,TRBJ2-7,TGTGCCAGCAGTTATAAGACAGGGGGCCATGATCCCCCCGAGCAGTACTTC,CASSYKTGGHDPPEQYF
.,TRBD1,TRBV7-2,TRBJ1-6,TGTGCCAGCAGCCTACAGGGGGAGGGTTCACCCCTCCACTTT,CASSLQGEGSPLHF
.,.,TRBV3-1/TRBV3-2,TRBJ2-1,TGTGCCAGCAGCCATGACGCGGTCAATGAGCAGTTCTTC,CASSHDAVNEQFF
.,.,TRBV4-1,TRBJ1-2,TGCGCCAGCAGCCAAGATGGCCCTTTTTATGGCTACACCTTC,CASSQDGPFYGYTF
.,.,TRBV12-3/TRBV12-4,TRBJ1-2,TGTGCCAGCAGTCACAGGGAAGGCTACACCTTC,CASSHREGYTF
.,TRBD1,TRBV9,TRBJ2-7,TGTGCCAGCAGCGGACAGGGTAGGTCCTACGAGCAGTACTTC,CASSGQGRSYEQYF
once,TRBD2,TRBV27,TRBJ2-1,TGTGCCAGCAACCCGGGACTAGCGGGGCCCCGCTCCTACAATGAGCAGTTCTTC,CASNPGLAGPRSYNEQFF
.,TRBD1,TRBV5-1,TRBJ1-4,TGCGCCAGCAGCTTGGTACAGGGGGCCGAAAAACTGTTTTTT,CASSLVQGAEKLFF